This TCR beta chain was recorded in a study of cytomegalovirus exposure and HLA in healthy donors. Germline CDR1 and CDR2: MNHEY and SVGAGI. With V trimmed by 0 bases and J by 15 bases, 9 bases remained unmatched. The CDR3 is 14 amino acids. Primers for the PCR totalled 60 Vbeta and 13 Jbeta. The repertoire was sequenced with immunoSEQ multiplex PCR; TCRdb's copy has only in-frame clones and lacks some. The table lists 82,000 or so clones, 10% of them singletons, with approximately 25% in the top ten. The receptor was isolated from a man aged 55 to 70 in good health and CMV-seropositive. Input material: PBMCs. V is TRBV6-5 and J is TRBJ2-1, with 9 bases that match TRBD2. This chain's CDR3 is CASSYSPSGAPSFF. The DNA for the CDR3 is TGTGCCAGCAGTTACTCTCCTAGCGGGGCTCCTTCGTTCTTC.